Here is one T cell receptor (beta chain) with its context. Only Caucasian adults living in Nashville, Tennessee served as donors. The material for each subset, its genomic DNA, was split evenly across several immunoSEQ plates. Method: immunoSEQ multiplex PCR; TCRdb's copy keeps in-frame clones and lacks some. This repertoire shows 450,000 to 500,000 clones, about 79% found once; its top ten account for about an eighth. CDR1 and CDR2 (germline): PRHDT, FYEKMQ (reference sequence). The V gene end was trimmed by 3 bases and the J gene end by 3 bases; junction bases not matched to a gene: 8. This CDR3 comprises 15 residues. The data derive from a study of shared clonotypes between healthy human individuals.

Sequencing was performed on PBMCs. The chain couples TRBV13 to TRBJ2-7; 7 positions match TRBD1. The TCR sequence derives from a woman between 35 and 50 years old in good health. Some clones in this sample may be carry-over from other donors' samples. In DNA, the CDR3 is TGTGCCAGCAGCTTGTACAGGGGAGAAGGCTACGAGCAGTACTTC. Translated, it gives CASSLYRGEGYEQYF.